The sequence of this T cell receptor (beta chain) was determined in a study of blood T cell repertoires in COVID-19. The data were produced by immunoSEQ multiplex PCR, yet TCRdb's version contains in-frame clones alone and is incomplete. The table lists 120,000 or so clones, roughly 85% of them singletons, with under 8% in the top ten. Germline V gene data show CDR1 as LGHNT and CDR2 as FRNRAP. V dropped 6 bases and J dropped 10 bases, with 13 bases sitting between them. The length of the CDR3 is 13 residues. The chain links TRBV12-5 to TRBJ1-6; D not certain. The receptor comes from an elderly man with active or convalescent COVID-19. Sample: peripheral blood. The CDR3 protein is CASGEVVESPLHF. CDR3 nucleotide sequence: TGTGCTAGTGGGGAGGTGGTCGAGTCACCCCTCCACTTT. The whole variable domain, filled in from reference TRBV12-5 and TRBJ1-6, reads DARVTQTPRHKVTEMGQEVTMRCQPILGHNTVFWYRQTMMQGLELLAYFRNRAPLDDSGMPKDRFSAEMPDATLATLKIQPSEPRDSAVYFCASGEVVESPLHFGNGTRLTVT.